This entry concerns a single T cell receptor (beta chain). This entry comes from a study of Tregs in tolerant kidney transplant recipients. TCRdb's copy holds only in-frame clones and misses some; the assay was immunoSEQ multiplex PCR. The profile shows approximately 260,000 clones, about 80% of them singletons. This CDR3 is 14 amino acids long. Per germline, CDR1 LNHDA and CDR2 SQIVND (reference sequence). The V end lost 7 bases, the J end lost 4 bases, and 13 bases lay between the germline ends. Thawed PBMCs were FACS-sorted into unstimulated CD4+CD25+CD127- regulatory T cells, CD4+CD25- non-regulatory cells, CD4 and CD8 cells.

This clonotype was sampled from a human donor in good health. The rearrangement joins TRBV19 to TRBJ2-2; no clear D gene. Sequencing was performed on CD4+ T cells from blood. In DNA form, the CDR3 reads TGTGCCAGTACCCCCAGGCAACTCACCGGGGAGCTGTTTTTT. Its protein is CASTPRQLTGELFF.